The 9 T cell receptor beta chains given below trace back to one sample, sequenced in a study of blood T cell repertoires in COVID-19. Generated by immunoSEQ multiplex PCR, the TCRdb table keeps only in-frame clones and is missing some. The sample includes 230,000 or so clones, 65% to 85% seen only once; the top ten take around 7.9%. Sequencing was done on a sample of peripheral blood. The receptors come from a man aged 40-49 years with active or convalescent COVID-19.

The gene calls are TRBV14 and TRBJ1-2, with D possibly TRBD1 on 5 matching bases. Germline-derived CDR1 and CDR2 are SGHDN and FVKESK. V was shortened by 0 bases and J by 8 bases, with 16 bases between the two germline ends. This CDR3 spans 15 amino acids. The CDR3 region has the DNA TGTGCCAGCAGCCAAGAAGTCGGAGACAGAGAAGGCTACACCTTC. The encoded protein is CASSQEVGDREGYTF.

This clone was recorded a few times. The gene calls are TRBV11-3 and TRBJ2-5, with D hard to call. CDR1 SGHNT and CDR2 YENEEA come from the germline V gene. This CDR3 has 12 amino acids. Trimming stripped 3 bases from V and 3 bases from J, with 5 bases between. The CDR3 DNA is TGTGCCAGCAGCTTTGCAGAAGAGACCCAGTACTTC. Translating it yields CASSFAEETQYF.

The chain combines TRBV18 with TRBJ1-2, with no clear D. The V gene's germline CDR1 is KGHSH and CDR2 LQKENI. The CDR3 covers 14 residues. Trimming took 2 bases from V and 6 from J, leaving 13 bases between them. The CDR3 here is CASSPTAGRDGYTF. As DNA, the CDR3 is TGTGCCAGCTCACCAACCGCAGGAAGAGATGGCTACACCTTC.

The V gene is TRBV5-1, the J gene TRBJ2-3; the match to TRBD2 covers 8 bases. In germline, CDR1 is SGHRS, CDR2 YFSETQ. The CDR3 loop spans 16 amino acids. The V and J ends lost 1 base and 2 bases, in that order; junction bases with no gene match: 6. As DNA, the CDR3 is TGCGCCAGCAGCTTGAGTCCAGCGGGGGCCACAGATACGCAGTATTTT. It translates to CASSLSPAGATDTQYF.

This clone has a single count. V usage is TRBV7-9 and J usage is TRBJ1-6; perhaps TRBD1 as D (5 bases). Deletions cut 1 base from V and 7 bases from J, with 11 bases between. Looked up from germline, CDR1 is SEHNR and CDR2 is FQNEAQ (reference sequence). There are 15 residues in the CDR3. CDR3 in amino acids: CASSLDTGGNSPLHF. As DNA, the CDR3 is TGTGCCAGCAGCTTAGATACCGGGGGGAATTCACCCCTCCACTTT. The complete variable domain, with remaining parts taken from reference TRBV7-9 and TRBJ1-6, reads DTGVSQNPRHKITKRGQNVTFRCDPISEHNRLYWYRQTLGQGPEFLTYFQNEAQLEKSRLLSDRFSAERPKGSFSTLEIQRTEQGDSAMYLCASSLDTGGNSPLHFGNGTRLTVT.

V usage is TRBV6-1 and J usage is TRBJ2-7; 8 bases are shared with TRBD1. There are 15 residues in the CDR3. The J segment lost 4 bases and the V segment lost 3 bases, leaving 8 bases of the junction unmatched. Germline CDR1 is MNHNS and CDR2 is SASEGT. The CDR3 is CASSDTFQGAYEQYF. The CDR3 coding sequence is TGTGCCAGCAGTGATACATTTCAGGGGGCTTACGAGCAGTACTTC.

This clone was detected a few times. J is TRBJ2-5 and V is TRBV5-1, with D unclear. Trimming took off 0 bases at V and 1 base at J, with 7 bases between the two ends. The CDR3 is made up of 14 amino acids. Germline V CDR1 and CDR2: SGHRS, YFSETQ. The CDR3 DNA reads TGCGCCAGCAGCTTGGGACTGCGCCAAGAGACCCAGTACTTC. It yields the protein CASSLGLRQETQYF.

This rearrangement joins TRBV6-2 or TRBV6-3 to TRBJ2-7; D is uncertain. Per germline, CDR1 MNHEY and CDR2 SVGEGT. The CDR3 has 11 residues. Trimming left V 2 bases short and J 7 bases short, with 6 bases between. Written as DNA, the CDR3 is TGTGCCAGCAGTTACGCAGGAGAGCAGTACTTC. This sequence encodes CASSYAGEQYF.

Only one count was recorded for this clone. The chain is built from TRBV15 and TRBJ2-7, with 10 positions matching TRBD1. V shed 0 bases, J shed 7 bases, and the junction held 9 bases outside the gene matches. From germline, CDR1 is LNHNV and CDR2 YYDKDF (reference sequence). The CDR3 totals 16 residues. The CDR3 protein is CATSRDRGTGVGEQYF. The CDR3 DNA reads TGTGCCACCAGCAGAGATAGGGGGACAGGGGTCGGAGAGCAGTACTTC.